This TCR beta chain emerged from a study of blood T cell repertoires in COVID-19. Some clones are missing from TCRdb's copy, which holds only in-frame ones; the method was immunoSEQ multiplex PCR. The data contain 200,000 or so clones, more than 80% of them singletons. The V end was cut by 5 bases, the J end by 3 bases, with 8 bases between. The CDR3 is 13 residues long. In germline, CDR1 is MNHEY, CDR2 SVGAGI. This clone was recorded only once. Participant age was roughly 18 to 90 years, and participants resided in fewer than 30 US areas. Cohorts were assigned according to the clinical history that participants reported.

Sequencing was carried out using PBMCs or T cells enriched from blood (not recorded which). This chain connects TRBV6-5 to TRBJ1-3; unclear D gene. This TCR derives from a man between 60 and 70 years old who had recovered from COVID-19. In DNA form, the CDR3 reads TGTGCCAGCAGTAAAAACAATGGAAACACCATATATTTT. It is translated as CASSKNNGNTIYF.